This T cell receptor beta chain was captured in a study of shared clonotypes between healthy human individuals. V was pared by 4 bases and J by 3 bases, with 10 bases between. From germline, CDR1 is MNHNS and CDR2 SASEGT. The CDR3 has 14 amino acids. The method was immunoSEQ multiplex PCR; TCRdb's version includes in-frame clones alone and lacks a portion of them. The repertoire holds some 2.4 million clones, with over 85% as singletons. The receptor comes from a man aged 18 to 35 in good health. Some clones in this sample may be carry-over from other donors' samples. Sample: naive CD4+ T cells from PBMCs. The subset was: CD45RA+ positively selected. The J gene is TRBJ2-1, the V gene TRBV6-1; D remains ambiguous. The CDR3 sequence: CASSAEFGYNEQFF. The CDR3 nucleotides read TGTGCCAGCAGTGCCGAGTTTGGCTACAATGAGCAGTTCTTC.